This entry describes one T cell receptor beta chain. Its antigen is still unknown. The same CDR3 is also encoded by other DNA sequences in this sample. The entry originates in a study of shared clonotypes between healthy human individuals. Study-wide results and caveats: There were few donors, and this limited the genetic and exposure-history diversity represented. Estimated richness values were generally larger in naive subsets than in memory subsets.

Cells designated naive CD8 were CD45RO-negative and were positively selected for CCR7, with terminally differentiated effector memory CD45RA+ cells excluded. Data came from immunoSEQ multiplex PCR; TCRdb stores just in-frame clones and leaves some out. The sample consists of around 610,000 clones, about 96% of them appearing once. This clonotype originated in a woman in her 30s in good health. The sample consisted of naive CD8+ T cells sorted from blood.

CDR3 sequence reads: CASSLLAGEYEQYF. The CDR3 DNA follows: TGTGCCAGCAGTTTACTAGCGGGAGAATACGAGCAGTACTTC. V and J are TRBV28 and TRBJ2-7; 10 nucleotides align to TRBD2. From germline, CDR1 is MDHEN and CDR2 SYDVKM. J was trimmed by 4 bases and V by 2 bases; bases with no gene match: 2. This CDR3 is built from 14 residues.